This record concerns one TCR beta chain sequence. The antigen remains undetermined. The data originate from a study of T cell responses to AZD1222 COVID-19 vaccine. Looking at the study overall: Combined were second doses at about 4 or about 12 weeks.

This table comes from immunoSEQ multiplex PCR, and its TCRdb copy is limited to in-frame clones, with some not included. Among about 150,000 clones, roughly nine tenths were seen once, and the ten largest hold 5% to 5.5%. Findings and caveats of the study: CD4 TCRs covered the whole spike, strongest at regions 160-218 and 743-854. Among those given AZD1222, only six were seropositive at baseline. Sampling that yielded the repertoires occurred only after the peak T cell response.

Sequencing was performed on peripheral blood, taken on day 0 of AZD1222 vaccination. The sequence was collected from an adult in good health.

The DNA of the CDR3 is TGTGCCTGGAGTGGCTTGGGTTCGGGGGCCCAGCATTTT. Translating it yields CAWSGLGSGAQHF. The chain combines TRBV30 with TRBJ1-5; tentatively, D is TRBD1 (5 bases). Germline-derived CDR1 and CDR2 are GTSNPN and SVGIG (reference sequence). The CDR3 extends over 13 amino acids. Trimming removed 1 base at V and 11 bases at J, with 15 bases between.